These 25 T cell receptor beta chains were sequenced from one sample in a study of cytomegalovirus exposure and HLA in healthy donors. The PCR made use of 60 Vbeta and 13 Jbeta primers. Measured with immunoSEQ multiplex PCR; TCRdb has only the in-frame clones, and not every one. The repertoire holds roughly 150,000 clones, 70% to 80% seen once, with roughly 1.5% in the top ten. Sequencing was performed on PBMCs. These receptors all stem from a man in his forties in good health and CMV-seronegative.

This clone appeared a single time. This CDR3 reads CASSPFGANVLTF. The CDR3 DNA reads TGTGCCAGCAGCCCCTTTGGGGCCAACGTCCTGACTTTC. The rearrangement links TRBV7-9 to TRBJ2-6; no firm D call. The ends were cut back, 5 bases at V and 3 bases at J, with 5 bases in the middle. The CDR3 runs to 13 residues. Germline CDR1 and CDR2: SEHNR and FQNEAQ (reference sequence). The full variable domain, in which reference TRBV7-9 and TRBJ2-6 provide the parts outside the CDR3, is DTGVSQNPRHKITKRGQNVTFRCDPISEHNRLYWYRQTLGQGPEFLTYFQNEAQLEKSRLLSDRFSAERPKGSFSTLEIQRTEQGDSAMYLCASSPFGANVLTFGAGSRLTVL.

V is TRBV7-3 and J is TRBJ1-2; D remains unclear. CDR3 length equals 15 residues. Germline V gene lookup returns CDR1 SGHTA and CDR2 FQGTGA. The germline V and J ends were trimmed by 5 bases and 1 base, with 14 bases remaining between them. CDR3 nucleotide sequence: TGTGCCAGCAGCAAAGTACTTCACAGTAACTATGGCTACACCTTC. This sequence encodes CASSKVLHSNYGYTF.

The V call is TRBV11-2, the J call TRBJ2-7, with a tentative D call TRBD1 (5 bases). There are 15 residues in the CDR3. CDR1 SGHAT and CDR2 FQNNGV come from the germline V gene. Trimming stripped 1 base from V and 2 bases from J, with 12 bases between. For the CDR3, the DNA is TGTGCCAGCAGCTTAGTAGGGGCCTTCGCCTACGAGCAGTACGTC. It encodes CASSLVGAFAYEQYV.

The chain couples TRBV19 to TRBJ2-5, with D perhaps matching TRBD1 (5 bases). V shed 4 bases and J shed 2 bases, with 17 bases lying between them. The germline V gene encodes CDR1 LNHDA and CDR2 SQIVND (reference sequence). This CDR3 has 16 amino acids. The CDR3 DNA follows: TGTGCCAGTAGTAGCCCCCGAGACAGAGGACAAGAGACCCAGTACTTC. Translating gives CASSSPRDRGQETQYF.

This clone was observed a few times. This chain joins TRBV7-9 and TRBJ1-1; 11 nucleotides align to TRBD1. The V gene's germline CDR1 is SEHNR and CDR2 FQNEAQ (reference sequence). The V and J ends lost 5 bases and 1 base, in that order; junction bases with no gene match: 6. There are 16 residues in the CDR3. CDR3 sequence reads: CASSHWTGGGNTEAFF. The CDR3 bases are TGTGCCAGCAGCCATTGGACAGGGGGCGGGAACACTGAAGCTTTCTTT.

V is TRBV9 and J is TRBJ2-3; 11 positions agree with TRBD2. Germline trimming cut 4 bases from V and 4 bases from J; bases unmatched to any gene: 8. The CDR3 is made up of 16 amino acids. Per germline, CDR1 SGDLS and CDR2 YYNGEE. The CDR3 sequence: CASSPPLAGESDTQYF. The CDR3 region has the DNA TGTGCCAGCAGCCCACCACTAGCGGGAGAATCAGATACGCAGTATTTT.

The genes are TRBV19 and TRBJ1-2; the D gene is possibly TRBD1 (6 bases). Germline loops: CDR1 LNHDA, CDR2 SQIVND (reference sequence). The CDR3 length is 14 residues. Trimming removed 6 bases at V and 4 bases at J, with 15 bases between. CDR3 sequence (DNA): TGTGCCAGTAGCCAGGACAGTATCCGCTATGGCTACACCTTC. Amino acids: CASSQDSIRYGYTF.

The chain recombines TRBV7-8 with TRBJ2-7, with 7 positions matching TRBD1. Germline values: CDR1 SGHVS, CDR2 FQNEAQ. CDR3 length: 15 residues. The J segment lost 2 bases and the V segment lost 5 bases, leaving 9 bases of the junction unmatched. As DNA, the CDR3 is TGTGCCAGCAGCCCAGGGTGGACAGGCCCCTACGAGCAGTACTTC. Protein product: CASSPGWTGPYEQYF.

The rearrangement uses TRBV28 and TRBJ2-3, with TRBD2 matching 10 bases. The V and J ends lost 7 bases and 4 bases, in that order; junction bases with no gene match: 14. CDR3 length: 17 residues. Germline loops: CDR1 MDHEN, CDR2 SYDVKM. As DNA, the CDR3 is TGTGCCAGCACCCTAGGGGCAGCGGGAGGGCCCGCAGATACGCAGTATTTT. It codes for CASTLGAAGGPADTQYF.

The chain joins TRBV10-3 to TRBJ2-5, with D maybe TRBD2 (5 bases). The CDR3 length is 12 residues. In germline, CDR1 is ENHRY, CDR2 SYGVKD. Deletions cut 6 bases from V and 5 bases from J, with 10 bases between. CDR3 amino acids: CAIRADWETQYF. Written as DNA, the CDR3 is TGTGCCATCAGGGCGGACTGGGAGACCCAGTACTTC.

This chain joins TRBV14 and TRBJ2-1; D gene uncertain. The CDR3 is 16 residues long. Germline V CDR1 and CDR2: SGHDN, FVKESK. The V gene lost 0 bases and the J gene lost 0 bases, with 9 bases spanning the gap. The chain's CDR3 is CASSQEWSSSYNEQFF. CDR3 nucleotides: TGTGCCAGCAGCCAAGAATGGTCGAGCTCCTACAATGAGCAGTTCTTC.

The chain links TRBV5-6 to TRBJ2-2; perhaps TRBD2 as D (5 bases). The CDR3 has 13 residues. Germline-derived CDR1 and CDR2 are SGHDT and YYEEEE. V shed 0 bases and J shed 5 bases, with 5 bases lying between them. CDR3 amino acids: CASSLERTGELFF. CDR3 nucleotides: TGTGCCAGCAGCTTGGAGCGGACCGGGGAGCTGTTTTTT.

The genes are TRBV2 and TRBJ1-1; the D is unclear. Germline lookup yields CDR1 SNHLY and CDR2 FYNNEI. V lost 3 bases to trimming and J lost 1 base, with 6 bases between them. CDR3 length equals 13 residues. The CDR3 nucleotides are TGTGCCAGCAGTGAGAACGGGAACACTGAAGCTTTCTTT. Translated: CASSENGNTEAFF.

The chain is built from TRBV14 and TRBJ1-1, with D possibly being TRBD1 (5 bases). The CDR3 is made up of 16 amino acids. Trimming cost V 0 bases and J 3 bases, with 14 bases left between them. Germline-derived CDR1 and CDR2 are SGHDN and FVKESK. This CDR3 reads CASSQDLGPSYTEAFF. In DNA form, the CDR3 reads TGTGCCAGCAGCCAAGATCTGGGGCCCTCCTACACTGAAGCTTTCTTT. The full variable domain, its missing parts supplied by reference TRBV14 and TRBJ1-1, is EAGVTQFPSHSVIEKGQTVTLRCDPISGHDNLYWYRRVMGKEIKFLLHFVKESKQDESGMPNNRFLAERTGGTYSTLKVQPAELEDSGVYFCASSQDLGPSYTEAFFGQGTRLTVV.

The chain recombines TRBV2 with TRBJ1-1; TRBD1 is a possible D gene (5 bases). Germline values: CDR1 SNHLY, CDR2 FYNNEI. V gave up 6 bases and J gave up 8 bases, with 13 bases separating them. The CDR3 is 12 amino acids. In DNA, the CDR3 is TGTGCCAGCAGCAGGGAGGGGAGGGAAGCTTTCTTT. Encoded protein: CASSREGREAFF.

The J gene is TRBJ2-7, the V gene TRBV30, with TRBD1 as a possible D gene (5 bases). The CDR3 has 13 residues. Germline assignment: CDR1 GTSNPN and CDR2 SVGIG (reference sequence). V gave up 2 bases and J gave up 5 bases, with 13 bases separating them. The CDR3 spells CAWSPRVGHEQYF. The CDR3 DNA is TGTGCCTGGAGTCCCAGGGTCGGCCACGAGCAGTACTTC.

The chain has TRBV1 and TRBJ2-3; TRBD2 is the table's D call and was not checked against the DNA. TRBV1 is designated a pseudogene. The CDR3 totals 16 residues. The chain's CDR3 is CTSSRLLAASTDTQYF. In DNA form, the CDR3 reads TGCACCAGCAGCCGCCTACTAGCGGCTAGCACAGATACGCAGTATTTT.

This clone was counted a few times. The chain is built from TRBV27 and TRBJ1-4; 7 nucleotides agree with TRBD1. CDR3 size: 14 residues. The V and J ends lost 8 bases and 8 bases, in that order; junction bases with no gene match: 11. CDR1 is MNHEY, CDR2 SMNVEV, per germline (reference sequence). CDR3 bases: TGTGCCAGCGGAACCCAGGGGGTTTGGGAAAAACTGTTTTTT. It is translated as CASGTQGVWEKLFF.

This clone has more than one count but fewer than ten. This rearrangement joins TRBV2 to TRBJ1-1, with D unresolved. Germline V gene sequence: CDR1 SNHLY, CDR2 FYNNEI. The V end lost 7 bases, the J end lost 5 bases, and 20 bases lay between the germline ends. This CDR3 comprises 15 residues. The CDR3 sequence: CASKDANLRGTEAFF. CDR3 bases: TGTGCCAGCAAAGACGCAAACCTCCGAGGTACTGAAGCTTTCTTT.

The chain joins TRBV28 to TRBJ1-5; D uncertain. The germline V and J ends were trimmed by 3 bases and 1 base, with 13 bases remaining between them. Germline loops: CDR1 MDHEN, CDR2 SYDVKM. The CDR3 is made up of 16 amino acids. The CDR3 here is CASSFRGRLSNQPQHF. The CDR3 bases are TGTGCCAGCAGTTTTCGTGGCAGATTAAGCAATCAGCCCCAGCATTTT.

CDR3 in DNA: TGCGCCAGCAGTCTGACTAGCGGAGGGGTGGGAGATACGCAGTATTTT. Translating it yields CASSLTSGGVGDTQYF. V is TRBV10-2 and J is TRBJ2-3; 9 bases line up with TRBD2. J lost 5 bases, V lost 5 bases, and 11 bases had no gene match. The CDR3 consists of 16 residues. Germline lookup yields CDR1 WSHSY and CDR2 SAAADI.

The CDR3 reads CASSHRTGEKLFF. Here the CDR3 DNA reads TGCGCCAGCAGCCACCGGACAGGTGAAAAACTGTTTTTT. This sequence joins TRBV4-1 and TRBJ1-4, with 7 bases lining up with TRBD1. CDR1 MGHRA and CDR2 YSYEKL come from the germline V gene. The J segment lost 7 bases and the V segment lost 3 bases, leaving 2 bases of the junction unmatched. This CDR3 is 13 amino acids long.

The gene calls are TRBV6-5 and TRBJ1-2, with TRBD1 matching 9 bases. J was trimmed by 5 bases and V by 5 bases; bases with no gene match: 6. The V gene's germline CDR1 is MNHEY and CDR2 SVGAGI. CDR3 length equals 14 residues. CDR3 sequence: CASSVTGGEYGYTF. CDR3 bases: TGTGCCAGCAGTGTTACAGGGGGCGAGTATGGCTACACCTTC.

In nucleotides, the CDR3 is TGTGCCAGCAGTCTACAGGGGGCCAAAAACATTCAGTACTTC. Protein sequence: CASSLQGAKNIQYF. The gene calls are TRBV5-6 and TRBJ2-4, with 7 nucleotides matching TRBD1. The CDR3 totals 14 residues. Germline CDR1 reads SGHDT; CDR2 reads YYEEEE. After removal of 5 bases from V and 1 base from J, the junction contained 3 bases not matched to a gene.

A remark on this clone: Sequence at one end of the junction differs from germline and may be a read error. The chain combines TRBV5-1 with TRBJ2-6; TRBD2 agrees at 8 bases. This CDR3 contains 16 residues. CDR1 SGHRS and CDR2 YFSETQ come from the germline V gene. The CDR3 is CASSDSGVPGANGLTF. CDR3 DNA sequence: TGCGCCAGCAGTGATAGCGGGGTCCCCGGGGCCAACGGCCTGACTTTC.